This TCR beta chain emerged from a study of CD8 T cells in ankylosing spondylitis. Per the germline V gene, CDR1 is DFQATT and CDR2 is SNEGSKA (reference sequence). Unmatched junction bases numbered 10, after V lost 6 bases and J lost 6 bases. The CDR3 is 14 amino acids. This clonotype was seen ten or more times. Libraries for TCR beta were made by quantitative 5'-RACE with molecular barcodes. MiXCR, run by TCRdb on the 5' RACE reads, gives a single entry per CDR3 protein. The data show under 250,000 distinct CDR3 sequences, approximately 8% seen once. The sample was blood, either unsorted or a sorted T cell fraction (not recorded which). This clonotype originated in a female donor with ankylosing spondylitis or in good health (not recorded which). The chain uses TRBV20-1 and TRBJ2-1; 8 bases are shared with TRBD2. The CDR3 coding sequence is TGCAGTGCACCACGGGAGGGCCTGTTCAATGAGCAGTTCTTC. Its protein is CSAPREGLFNEQFF.